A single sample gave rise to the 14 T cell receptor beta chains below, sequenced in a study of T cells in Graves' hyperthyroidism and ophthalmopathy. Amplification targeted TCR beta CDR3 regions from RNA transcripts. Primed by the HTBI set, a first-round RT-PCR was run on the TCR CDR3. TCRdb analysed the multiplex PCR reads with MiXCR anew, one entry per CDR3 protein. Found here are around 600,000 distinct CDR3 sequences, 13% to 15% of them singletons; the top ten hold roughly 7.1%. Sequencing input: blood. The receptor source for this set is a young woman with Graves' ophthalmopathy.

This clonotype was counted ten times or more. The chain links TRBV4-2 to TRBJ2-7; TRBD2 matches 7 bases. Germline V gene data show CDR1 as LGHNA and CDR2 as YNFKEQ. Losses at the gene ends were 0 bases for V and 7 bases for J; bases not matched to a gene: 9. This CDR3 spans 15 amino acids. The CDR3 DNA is TGTGCCAGCAGCCAAGAAGACGCCGGGAGGTATGAGCAGTACTTC. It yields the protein CASSQEDAGRYEQYF.

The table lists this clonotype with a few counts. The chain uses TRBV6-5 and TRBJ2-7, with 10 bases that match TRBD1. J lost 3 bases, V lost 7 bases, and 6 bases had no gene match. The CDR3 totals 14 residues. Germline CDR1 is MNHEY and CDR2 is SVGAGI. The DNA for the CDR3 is TGTGCCAGCACCGACAGGGGGCGAAGCTACGAGCAGTACTTC. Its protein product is CASTDRGRSYEQYF.

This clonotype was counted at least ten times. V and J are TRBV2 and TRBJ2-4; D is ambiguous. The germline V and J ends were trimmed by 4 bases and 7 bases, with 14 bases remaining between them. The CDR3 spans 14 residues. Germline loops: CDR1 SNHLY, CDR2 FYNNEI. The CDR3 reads CASSGSSTFNIQYF. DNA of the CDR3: TGTGCCAGCAGTGGGTCCTCTACCTTTAACATTCAGTACTTC.

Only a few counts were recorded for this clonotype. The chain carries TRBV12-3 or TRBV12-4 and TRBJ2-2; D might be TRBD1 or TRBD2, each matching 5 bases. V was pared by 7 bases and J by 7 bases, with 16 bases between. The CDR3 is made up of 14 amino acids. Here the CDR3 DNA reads TGTGCCAGCACCCCGGGACGAGAGGTCGGGGAGCTGTTTTTT. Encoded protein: CASTPGREVGELFF.

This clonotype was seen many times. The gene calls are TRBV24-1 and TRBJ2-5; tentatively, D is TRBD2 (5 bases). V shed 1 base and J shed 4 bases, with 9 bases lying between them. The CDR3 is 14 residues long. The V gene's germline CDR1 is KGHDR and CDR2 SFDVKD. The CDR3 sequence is CATSDFTGRETQYF. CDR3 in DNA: TGTGCCACCAGTGATTTCACGGGAAGAGAGACCCAGTACTTC.

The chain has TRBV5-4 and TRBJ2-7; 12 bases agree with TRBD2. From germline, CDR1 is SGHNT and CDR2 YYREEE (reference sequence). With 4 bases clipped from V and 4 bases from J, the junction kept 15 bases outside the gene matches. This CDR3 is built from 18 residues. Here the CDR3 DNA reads TGTGCCAGCAGCCCCCTTCCAGGAGCTAGCGGGAGGGTTTACGAGCAGTACTTC. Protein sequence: CASSPLPGASGRVYEQYF.

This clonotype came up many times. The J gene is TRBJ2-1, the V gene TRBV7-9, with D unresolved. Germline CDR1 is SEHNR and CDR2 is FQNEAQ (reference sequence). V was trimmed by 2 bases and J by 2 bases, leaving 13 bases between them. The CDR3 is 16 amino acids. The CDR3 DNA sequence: TGTGCCAGCAGCTTACCCCTAGTAGGGCCCTACAATGAGCAGTTCTTC. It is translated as CASSLPLVGPYNEQFF.

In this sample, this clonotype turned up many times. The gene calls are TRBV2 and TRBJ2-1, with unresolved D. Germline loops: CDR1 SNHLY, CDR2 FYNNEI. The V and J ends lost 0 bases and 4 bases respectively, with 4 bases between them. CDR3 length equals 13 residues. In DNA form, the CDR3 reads TGTGCCAGCAGTGAAGCGACTTACAATGAGCAGTTCTTC. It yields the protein CASSEATYNEQFF.

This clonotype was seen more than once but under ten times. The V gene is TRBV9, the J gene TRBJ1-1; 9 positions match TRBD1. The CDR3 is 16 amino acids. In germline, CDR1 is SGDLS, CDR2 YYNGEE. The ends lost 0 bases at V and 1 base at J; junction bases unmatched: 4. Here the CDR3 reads CASSVGGQGGNTEAFF. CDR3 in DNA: TGTGCCAGCAGCGTAGGGGGACAGGGCGGGAACACTGAAGCTTTCTTT.

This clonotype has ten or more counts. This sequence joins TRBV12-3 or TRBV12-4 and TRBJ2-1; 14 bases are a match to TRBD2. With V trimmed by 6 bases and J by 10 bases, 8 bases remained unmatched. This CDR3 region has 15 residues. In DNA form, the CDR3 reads TGTGCCAGCAGCCCCCAGGGACTAGCGGGAGCGGAGCAGTTCTTC. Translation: CASSPQGLAGAEQFF.

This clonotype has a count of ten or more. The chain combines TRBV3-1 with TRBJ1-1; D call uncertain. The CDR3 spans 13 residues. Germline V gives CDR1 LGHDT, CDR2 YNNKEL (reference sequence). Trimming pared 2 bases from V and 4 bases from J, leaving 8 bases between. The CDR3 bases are TGTGCCAGCAGCCAATCCTCAGGCACTGAAGCTTTCTTT. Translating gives CASSQSSGTEAFF.

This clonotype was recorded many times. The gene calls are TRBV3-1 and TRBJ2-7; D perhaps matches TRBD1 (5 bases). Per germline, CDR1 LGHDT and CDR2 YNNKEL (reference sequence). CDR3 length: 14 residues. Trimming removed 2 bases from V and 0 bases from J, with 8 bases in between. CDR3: CASSQRDSSYEQYF. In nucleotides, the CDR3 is TGTGCCAGCAGCCAACGCGACAGCTCCTACGAGCAGTACTTC.

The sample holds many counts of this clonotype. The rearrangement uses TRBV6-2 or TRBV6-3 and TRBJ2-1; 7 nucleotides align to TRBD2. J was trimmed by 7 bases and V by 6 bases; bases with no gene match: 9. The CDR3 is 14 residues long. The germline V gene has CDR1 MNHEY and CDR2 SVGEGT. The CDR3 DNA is TGTGCCAGCAGCTGGGAGGGAGGAGTAAATGAGCAGTTCTTC. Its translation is CASSWEGGVNEQFF.

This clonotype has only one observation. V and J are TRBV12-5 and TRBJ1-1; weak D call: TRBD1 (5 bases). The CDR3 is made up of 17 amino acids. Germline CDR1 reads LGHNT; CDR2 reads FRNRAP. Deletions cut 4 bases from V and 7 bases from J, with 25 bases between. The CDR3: CASGSGGDVNPVGEAFF. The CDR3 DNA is TGTGCTAGTGGTTCGGGGGGAGACGTCAACCCTGTGGGTGAAGCTTTCTTT.